Listed below are T cell receptor beta chains from one sample, sequenced in a study of cytomegalovirus exposure and HLA in healthy donors. Assay used: immunoSEQ multiplex PCR; TCRdb lists only in-frame clones, some missing. The sample comprises approximately 100,000 clones, around two thirds of which are singletons, and 1.5% to 2% rests with the top ten. Sequenced: PBMCs. Every receptor here comes from a male donor in good health and CMV-seronegative. The CDR3 runs from the conserved cysteine through the conserved F or W. The D gene is left open where the match is weak. Clone size is stated in some rows and not others, as once, few, many or a class when expanded.

size: NA
length: 15
D: NA
J: TRBJ2-2
V: TRBV11-3
CDR3: CASSFGTRNTGELFF
DNA: TGTGCCAGCAGCTTCGGGACAAGGAACACCGGGGAGCTGTTTTTT

size: NA
length: 13
D: NA
J: TRBJ2-1
V: TRBV7-9
CDR3: CASRVMGDNEQFF
DNA: TGTGCCAGCAGGGTTATGGGAGACAATGAGCAGTTCTTC

size: few
length: 16
D: TRBD2
J: TRBJ2-7
V: TRBV28
CDR3: CASSLAGGSPSYEQYF
DNA: TGTGCCAGCAGTCTAGCGGGAGGCTCCCCCTCCTACGAGCAGTACTTC

size: NA
length: 15
D: TRBD2
J: TRBJ2-7
V: TRBV5-1
CDR3: CASSFGGRTSYEQYF
DNA: TGCGCCAGCAGTTTTGGCGGGAGGACCTCCTACGAGCAGTACTTC

size: NA
length: 13
D: TRBD1
J: TRBJ1-2
V: TRBV29-1
CDR3: CSVDFRGKGGYTF
DNA: TGCAGCGTTGATTTCAGGGGGAAAGGTGGCTACACCTTC

size: NA
length: 13
D: TRBD2
J: TRBJ2-7
V: TRBV19
CDR3: CASKGTTSYEQYF
DNA: TGTGCCAGTAAGGGGACTACCTCCTACGAGCAGTACTTC

size: NA
length: 15
D: NA
J: TRBJ1-1
V: TRBV18
CDR3: CASSPQTGEDTEAFF
DNA: TGTGCCAGCTCACCTCAGACAGGCGAGGACACTGAAGCTTTCTTT

size: NA
length: 14
D: NA
J: TRBJ1-1
V: TRBV5-1
CDR3: CASSRADLNTEAFF
DNA: TGCGCCAGCAGCCGAGCAGACTTGAACACTGAAGCTTTCTTT

size: few
length: 17
D: NA
J: TRBJ1-4
V: TRBV27
CDR3: CASSLSGPLGELGKLFF
DNA: TGTGCCAGCAGTTTATCGGGCCCACTGGGCGAGCTGGGAAAACTGTTTTTT

size: NA
length: 15
D: NA
J: TRBJ1-3
V: TRBV9
CDR3: CASSVGGVSGNTIYF
DNA: TGTGCCAGCAGCGTAGGCGGGGTTAGTGGAAACACCATATATTTT

size: NA
length: 14
D: NA
J: TRBJ1-4
V: TRBV6-5
CDR3: CASSYSAGNEKLFF
DNA: TGTGCCAGCAGTTACTCCGCCGGTAATGAAAAACTGTTTTTT

size: NA
length: 14
D: NA
J: TRBJ1-4
V: TRBV7-9
CDR3: CASSFGGSNEKLFF
DNA: TGTGCCAGCAGCTTTGGGGGGTCGAATGAAAAACTGTTTTTT

size: NA
length: 11
D: NA
J: TRBJ1-5
V: TRBV28
CDR3: CASSLGRTKHF
DNA: TGTGCCAGCAGTCTAGGGCGGACTAAGCATTTT

size: NA
length: 14
D: TRBD1
J: TRBJ1-2
V: TRBV6-4
CDR3: CASSEGGAGYGYTF
DNA: TGTGCCAGCAGTGAAGGGGGCGCTGGCTATGGCTACACCTTC

size: NA
length: 11
D: NA
J: TRBJ1-5
V: TRBV20-1
CDR3: CSARDREPQHF
DNA: TGCAGTGCTAGAGATAGAGAGCCCCAGCATTTT

size: NA
length: 12
D: NA
J: TRBJ2-1
V: TRBV4-2
CDR3: CASRLNRNEQFF
DNA: TGTGCCAGCAGACTAAACAGGAATGAGCAGTTCTTC

size: NA
length: 16
D: TRBD2
J: TRBJ2-1
V: TRBV9
CDR3: CASSGSGSLSYNEQFF
DNA: TGTGCCAGCAGCGGTAGCGGGAGCCTCTCCTACAATGAGCAGTTCTTC

size: NA
length: 11
D: NA
J: TRBJ1-2
V: TRBV19
CDR3: CASSISRDYTF
DNA: TGTGCCAGTAGTATAAGCAGGGACTACACCTTC

size: NA
length: 16
D: TRBD2
J: TRBJ2-7
V: TRBV14
CDR3: CASSQPPGLAGGRQYF
DNA: TGTGCCAGCAGCCAACCCCCGGGACTAGCGGGAGGCAGGCAGTACTTC

size: NA
length: 15
D: TRBD1
J: TRBJ2-1
V: TRBV6-5
CDR3: CASSRPGQGTNEQFF
DNA: TGTGCCAGCAGCCGACCGGGACAGGGAACCAATGAGCAGTTCTTC

size: NA
length: 15
D: TRBD2
J: TRBJ2-1
V: TRBV6-1
CDR3: CASSERGLAIYEQFF
DNA: TGTGCCAGCAGTGAGAGGGGACTAGCGATTTATGAGCAGTTCTTC

size: NA
length: 15
D: NA
J: TRBJ1-4
V: TRBV7-8
CDR3: CASSPVGSPNEKLFF
DNA: TGTGCCAGCAGCCCTGTGGGCTCCCCTAATGAAAAACTGTTTTTT